What follows describes a single T cell receptor beta chain. What it recognizes is unknown. V shed 2 bases and J shed 0 bases, with 11 bases lying between them. The CDR3 length is 16 residues. Germline CDR1 MNHEY, CDR2 SVGAGI. TCRbeta library preparation incorporated unique molecular identifiers. Using its own MiXCR run on the PCR reads, TCRdb lists one record per CDR3 protein. The sample carries 500,000 to 650,000 distinct CDR3 sequences, 11% recorded once. This specimen comes from a study of T-cell reconstitution after alpha-beta-depleted transplantation in children. Study-level findings and limits: By one year post-transplant, T-cell counts and diversity largely arose from T cells that were newly produced. Several hundred rapidly expanded clones from non-depleted graft cells reportedly supplied alpha-beta T cells about two months post-transplant.

The chain couples TRBV6-5 to TRBJ2-1; D gene ambiguous. This TCR came from a female patient aged 2-15 years who had a stem cell transplant for aplastic anemia, so the T cells may come from the graft donor. This material consisted of PBMCs, mostly from graft donor cells, taken 180 days after TCRalphabeta/CD19-depleted stem cell transplant. CDR3 protein: CASSYLAASSYNEQFF. The CDR3 DNA reads as TGTGCCAGCAGTTACCTCGCAGCATCCTCCTACAATGAGCAGTTCTTC.